These 11 T cell receptor beta chains share one sample of origin, sequenced in a study of cytomegalovirus exposure and HLA in healthy donors. In the PCR, 60 Vbeta and 13 Jbeta primers were used. Some clones are missing from TCRdb's copy, which holds only in-frame ones; the method was immunoSEQ multiplex PCR. This repertoire shows 150,000 to 200,000 clones, 82% found once; its top ten account for less than 2%. Sequenced material: PBMCs. The receptors stem from a male donor in good health and CMV-seronegative.

The rearrangement uses TRBV29-1 and TRBJ1-1, with TRBD1 identical over 7 bases. The CDR3 is 11 amino acids. From germline, CDR1 is SQVTM and CDR2 ANQGSEA. The trim removed 6 bases at V and 6 bases at J, leaving 4 bases unmatched. The CDR3 DNA reads TGCAGCGTCTACAGGGGATCTGAAGCTTTCTTT. Amino acids: CSVYRGSEAFF.

The chain carries TRBV12-5 and TRBJ2-1, with TRBD2 matching 9 bases. Trimming at V came to 0 bases and at J to 7 bases, leaving 10 bases not matched to a gene. Germline V gives CDR1 LGHNT, CDR2 FRNRAP. This CDR3 has 17 amino acids. The CDR3 DNA reads as TGTGCTAGTGGTTTGGTAGGCGGGAGGGGGCCCGGAAATGAGCAGTTCTTC. Its translation: CASGLVGGRGPGNEQFF.

This chain joins TRBV19 and TRBJ1-2, with TRBD1 matching over 8 bases. Trimming cost V 5 bases and J 4 bases; bases outside gene matches: 9. There are 15 residues in the CDR3. The germline CDR1 and CDR2 sequences are LNHDA and SQIVND (reference sequence). CDR3 nucleotide sequence: TGTGCCAGTAGTCCGCAGGGGGCGCTTGGCTATGGCTACACCTTC. Amino acids: CASSPQGALGYGYTF.

The chain joins TRBV11-1 to TRBJ2-5, with 8 bases lining up with TRBD1. Germline CDR1 SGHAT, CDR2 FQDESV (reference sequence). The CDR3 is made up of 15 amino acids. J lost 4 bases, V lost 6 bases, and 10 bases had no gene match. CDR3 protein: CASRRDRGVGETQYF. The CDR3 coding sequence is TGTGCCAGCAGACGAGACAGGGGCGTTGGAGAGACCCAGTACTTC. The full variable domain, with the rest looked up from reference TRBV11-1 and TRBJ2-5, is EAEVAQSPRYKITEKSQAVAFWCDPISGHATLYWYRQILGQGPELLVQFQDESVVDDSQLPKDRFSAERLKGVDSTLKIQPAELGDSAMYLCASRRDRGVGETQYFGPGTRLLVL.

The chain combines TRBV4-3 with TRBJ2-2; 9 bases line up with TRBD2. This CDR3 has 16 amino acids. CDR1 LGHNA and CDR2 YSLEER come from the germline V gene. J gave up 4 bases and V 0 bases, and 3 bases lay outside the gene matches. The CDR3 region is CASSQDAGGITGELFF. The CDR3 DNA reads TGCGCCAGCAGCCAAGATGCGGGAGGGATCACCGGGGAGCTGTTTTTT.

J is TRBJ1-5 and V is TRBV7-2; D call uncertain. Germline CDR1 and CDR2: SGHTA and FQGNSA. This CDR3 comprises 14 residues. The V end was cut by 1 base, the J end by 7 bases, with 11 bases between. The CDR3, as DNA: TGTGCCAGCAGCTTAGAAATATATAGACAGCCCCAGCATTTT. Translation gives CASSLEIYRQPQHF.

V gene TRBV5-1 combines with J gene TRBJ2-5, with 9 bases lining up with TRBD2. This CDR3 region has 16 residues. V shed 1 base and J 3 bases; nucleotides not matched to a gene: 7. Germline CDR1 reads SGHRS; CDR2 reads YFSETQ. CDR3 sequence reads: CASSLSRRGGEETQYF. The CDR3 bases are TGCGCCAGCAGCTTGTCCCGGCGGGGGGGTGAAGAGACCCAGTACTTC. The full variable domain, its missing parts supplied by reference TRBV5-1 and TRBJ2-5, is KAGVTQTPRYLIKTRGQQVTLSCSPISGHRSVSWYQQTPGQGLQFLFEYFSETQRNKGNFPGRFSGRQFSNSRSEMNVSTLELGDSALYLCASSLSRRGGEETQYFGPGTRLLVL.

The J gene is TRBJ2-5, the V gene TRBV2; the match to TRBD1 covers 8 bases. The trim removed 7 bases at V and 5 bases at J, leaving 9 bases unmatched. Germline V lookup: CDR1 SNHLY, CDR2 FYNNEI. The length of the CDR3 is 14 residues. The DNA of the CDR3 is TGTGCCAGCATCCTAGACAGGGGTCGTGAGACCCAGTACTTC. Amino acids: CASILDRGRETQYF.

The CDR3 spells CASSVGGEALSYEQYF. Here the CDR3 DNA reads TGTGCCAGCAGCGTAGGGGGGGAGGCGCTCTCCTACGAGCAGTACTTC. The V call is TRBV9, the J call TRBJ2-7; possible D gene TRBD2, 6 bases. CDR3 size: 16 residues. Deletions cut 0 bases from V and 0 bases from J, with 13 bases between. Germline CDR1 reads SGDLS; CDR2 reads YYNGEE. Using reference TRBV9 and TRBJ2-7 for the parts outside the CDR3, the full variable domain is DSGVTQTPKHLITATGQRVTLRCSPRSGDLSVYWYQQSLDQGLQFLIQYYNGEERAKGNILERFSAQQFPDLHSELNLSSLELGDSALYFCASSVGGEALSYEQYFGPGTRLTVT.

V is TRBV18 and J is TRBJ1-5; a possible D gene is TRBD1 (6 bases). The CDR3 is 13 residues long. The V end was cut by 6 bases, the J end by 5 bases, with 11 bases between. The germline gives CDR1 KGHSH, CDR2 LQKENI. Written as DNA, the CDR3 is TGTGCCAGCTCTCCAAACAGGGATCAGCCCCAGCATTTT. Translation: CASSPNRDQPQHF.

The J gene is TRBJ1-5, the V gene TRBV9, with D uncertain. Trimming stripped 8 bases from V and 3 bases from J, with 9 bases between. The CDR3 has 12 amino acids. Germline V gene data show CDR1 as SGDLS and CDR2 as YYNGEE. CDR3 loop: CASGLINQPQHF. As DNA, the CDR3 is TGTGCCAGTGGGCTCATCAATCAGCCCCAGCATTTT.